Below, 9 T cell receptor beta chains from the same sample are listed, as sequenced in a study of blood T cell repertoires in COVID-19 (TCRdb year 2020). The library was obtained by the immunoSEQ multiplex PCR assay. TCRdb stores this immuneACCESS table with in-frame sequences only. Part of the clones is absent; in the studies checked, under half of the shortfall reflects unresolved V genes, and no reason is known for the rest. Across this sample there are about 16,000 clones, with roughly 88% seen only once. Together, the top ten hold 12% of the sample. Sequencing was done on a sample of peripheral blood. The receptor set was obtained from a human donor in a cohort sampled during active COVID-19.

V gene TRBV7-2 combines with J gene TRBJ1-2; 8 bases map to TRBD1. The CDR3 loop spans 14 amino acids. V shed 3 bases and J 8 bases; nucleotides not matched to a gene: 8. Germline V gene sequence: CDR1 SGHTA, CDR2 FQGNSA. This CDR3 reads CASSLSRGLGGYTF. The CDR3 DNA reads TGTGCCAGCAGCTTGTCCAGGGGGCTGGGAGGCTACACCTTC.

In its sample, this clone was seen once. The CDR3 DNA is TGTGCCAGCTCCCTCGGGCGGGGGGCGGCCGGCGGTGATACGCAGTATTTT. This translates into CASSLGRGAAGGDTQYF. The J gene is TRBJ2-3, the V gene TRBV18; 8 bases line up with TRBD2. The CDR3 is made up of 17 amino acids. V gave up 6 bases and J gave up 6 bases; unmatched junction bases: 17. Germline CDR1 reads KGHSH; CDR2 reads LQKENI. Full variable domain (rest looked up from reference TRBV18 and TRBJ2-3): NAGVMQNPRHLVRRRGQEARLRCSPMKGHSHVYWYRQLPEEGLKFMVYLQKENIIDESGMPKERFSAEFPKEGPSILRIQQVVRGDSAAYFCASSLGRGAAGGDTQYFGPGTRLTVL.

This chain uses TRBV5-1 with TRBJ2-7; possible D gene TRBD2, 6 bases. CDR3 length: 15 residues. Trimming stripped 4 bases from V and 0 bases from J, with 14 bases between. The germline gives CDR1 SGHRS, CDR2 YFSETQ. CDR3 loop: CASSLIGGFSYEQYF. In nucleotides, the CDR3 is TGCGCCAGCAGCCTCATCGGGGGATTCTCCTACGAGCAGTACTTC.

J is TRBJ1-1 and V is TRBV27; D remains unclear. The V end lost 5 bases, the J end lost 4 bases, and 20 bases lay between the germline ends. Germline CDR1 is MNHEY and CDR2 is SMNVEV (reference sequence). This CDR3 has 16 amino acids. CDR3 region: CASSRGGGRGTTEAFF. The CDR3 DNA reads TGTGCCAGCAGTCGAGGCGGAGGCCGAGGAACCACTGAAGCTTTCTTT.

The V gene is TRBV4-1, the J gene TRBJ2-5, with 7 bases lining up with TRBD2. This CDR3 contains 16 residues. Germline V CDR1 and CDR2: MGHRA, YSYEKL. The junction had 10 bases not matched to a gene; V was cut back by 5 bases and J by 1 base. The CDR3 DNA is TGCGCCAGCAGCTCGCAGGATCTAGCGGTCCAAGAGACCCAGTACTTC. This sequence encodes CASSSQDLAVQETQYF.

This clone came up a few times. The CDR3 sequence is CASSYRDRGRGGYTF. Written as DNA, the CDR3 is TGTGCCAGCAGTTACCGGGACAGGGGGCGCGGAGGCTACACCTTC. The genes are TRBV6-2 or TRBV6-3 and TRBJ1-2, with 12 bases fitting TRBD1. V shed 2 bases and J 8 bases; nucleotides not matched to a gene: 6. Germline CDR1 and CDR2: MNHEY and SVGEGT. The CDR3 totals 15 residues.

This clone was picked up one time. An end of the junction does not agree with germline; a read error may underlie this. V usage is TRBV27 and J usage is TRBJ2-4; TRBD2 matches at 8 bases. Germline-derived CDR1 and CDR2 are MNHEY and SMNVEV (reference sequence). The CDR3 sequence is 14 residues long. The CDR3 DNA reads TGTGCCAGCAGTTTCGGGGGGGCCAAGAACATTCAGTACTTC. Protein: CASSFGGAKNIQYF.

DNA of the CDR3: TGTGCCAGCAGTTGGTCGGCCGCGGACACCGGGGAGCTGTTTTTT. Amino acids: CASSWSAADTGELFF. The chain is built from TRBV27 and TRBJ2-2; D not resolved. V dropped 4 bases and J dropped 3 bases, with 12 bases sitting between them. The CDR3 is 15 residues long. The germline gives CDR1 MNHEY, CDR2 SMNVEV (reference sequence).

The chain recombines TRBV19 with TRBJ1-5; 9 positions agree with TRBD1. This CDR3 spans 14 amino acids. With 6 bases clipped from V and 2 bases from J, the junction kept 2 bases outside the gene matches. CDR1 and CDR2 (germline): LNHDA, SQIVND (reference sequence). CDR3 in DNA: TGTGCCAGTAGGGGGGACAGGGGCAATCAGCCCCAGCATTTT. Translating gives CASRGDRGNQPQHF. Based on the CDR3 plus reference TRBV19 and TRBJ1-5, the full variable domain is DGGITQSPKYLFRKEGQNVTLSCEQNLNHDAMYWYRQDPGQGLRLIYYSQIVNDFQKGDIAEGYSVSREKKESFPLTVTSAQKNPTAFYLCASRGDRGNQPQHFGDGTRLSIL.